These T cell receptor beta chains were read from a single sample in a study of T-cell memory formation after mild COVID-19. One entry per CDR3 protein, called by TCRdb with MiXCR from the 5' RACE reads. The sample lists 350,000 to 450,000 distinct CDR3 sequences, 25% to 30% occurring once. Sequencing was done on a sample of PBMCs or a T cell subset sorted from them (not recorded which). These receptors were obtained from an adult woman who had mild COVID-19 (a few samples of this study predate the infection). Cell type and time point are not known. The conserved cysteine and the conserved F or W are not part of the CDR3 here. The order of the fields is clone size, V gene, J gene, CDR3 protein. Expanded clones get a size class; other rows say once, few or many, or leave the size out.

clone_size: -
v_call: TRBV24-1
j_call: TRBJ2-1
cdr3_aa: ATSFYNEQF

clone_size: few
v_call: TRBV30
j_call: TRBJ2-7
cdr3_aa: AWSVGRGQLREQY

clone_size: -
v_call: TRBV5-1
j_call: TRBJ2-7
cdr3_aa: ASSPQDRSYEQY

clone_size: -
v_call: TRBV20-1
j_call: TRBJ1-2
cdr3_aa: SALGEPYGYT

clone_size: -
v_call: TRBV4-1
j_call: TRBJ2-3
cdr3_aa: ASSQDPFIGTDTQY

clone_size: few
v_call: TRBV7-3
j_call: TRBJ2-4
cdr3_aa: ASSLAGQARDIQY

clone_size: -
v_call: TRBV7-9
j_call: TRBJ2-7
cdr3_aa: ASSPPGRYEQY

clone_size: -
v_call: TRBV12-3/TRBV12-4
j_call: TRBJ2-3
cdr3_aa: ASSLGAGAGGTDTQY

clone_size: -
v_call: TRBV10-3
j_call: TRBJ2-1
cdr3_aa: AISEGRGTGAYNEQF

clone_size: -
v_call: TRBV12-3/TRBV12-4
j_call: TRBJ2-7
cdr3_aa: ASSWGGTYYEQY

clone_size: few
v_call: TRBV6-2/TRBV6-3
j_call: TRBJ2-6
cdr3_aa: ASTTGSGANVLT

clone_size: few
v_call: TRBV5-1
j_call: TRBJ2-7
cdr3_aa: ASSPGLAGGRTHEQY

clone_size: few
v_call: TRBV20-1
j_call: TRBJ1-5
cdr3_aa: SARTANQPQH

clone_size: -
v_call: TRBV6-5
j_call: TRBJ1-2
cdr3_aa: ASSRKGQGGYGYT

clone_size: -
v_call: TRBV6-2/TRBV6-3
j_call: TRBJ2-1
cdr3_aa: ASSSIAGEFPNEQF

clone_size: once
v_call: TRBV6-1
j_call: TRBJ1-1
cdr3_aa: ASLGTDTEAF

clone_size: few
v_call: TRBV7-2
j_call: TRBJ2-5
cdr3_aa: ASSGQTGAGETQY

clone_size: -
v_call: TRBV24-1
j_call: TRBJ2-1
cdr3_aa: ATSDPRTYNEQF

clone_size: few
v_call: TRBV15
j_call: TRBJ2-5
cdr3_aa: ATRTASGGRTQETQY

clone_size: once
v_call: TRBV7-6
j_call: TRBJ2-7
cdr3_aa: ASWDRGRYEQY

clone_size: -
v_call: TRBV5-6
j_call: TRBJ1-1
cdr3_aa: ASSTRGQETEAF

clone_size: -
v_call: TRBV2
j_call: TRBJ2-3
cdr3_aa: ASNPRDIGTDTQY

clone_size: -
v_call: TRBV4-2
j_call: TRBJ2-1
cdr3_aa: ASSQDGGNEQF

clone_size: -
v_call: TRBV12-3/TRBV12-4
j_call: TRBJ1-5
cdr3_aa: ASSLKRGREPQH

clone_size: once
v_call: TRBV4-1
j_call: TRBJ1-2
cdr3_aa: ASSQPTDRADYGYT

clone_size: -
v_call: TRBV29-1
j_call: TRBJ2-7
cdr3_aa: SVKQSGTAYEQY

clone_size: few
v_call: TRBV6-6
j_call: TRBJ2-7
cdr3_aa: ASSYSDRGPLEQY

clone_size: -
v_call: TRBV20-1
j_call: TRBJ1-2
cdr3_aa: SARGGGGDSTNYGYT

clone_size: many
v_call: TRBV5-1
j_call: TRBJ2-7
cdr3_aa: ASSLAGFSYEQY

clone_size: few
v_call: TRBV30
j_call: TRBJ2-4
cdr3_aa: AWSVLTGAPKNIQY

clone_size: -
v_call: TRBV3-2
j_call: TRBJ2-6
cdr3_aa: ASSHTTGPPSGANVLT

clone_size: few
v_call: TRBV5-1
j_call: TRBJ1-4
cdr3_aa: ASSLGTGKEKLF

clone_size: few
v_call: TRBV12-3/TRBV12-4
j_call: TRBJ1-2
cdr3_aa: ASSIRPAVRYS

clone_size: -
v_call: TRBV30
j_call: TRBJ2-7
cdr3_aa: AWSGDSYEQY

clone_size: -
v_call: TRBV6-6
j_call: TRBJ1-5
cdr3_aa: ASSYTTTGGYQPQH

clone_size: -
v_call: TRBV5-1
j_call: TRBJ2-5
cdr3_aa: ASSPYRGQGVGETQY

clone_size: -
v_call: TRBV5-8
j_call: TRBJ2-7
cdr3_aa: ASSPRDRVISYEQY